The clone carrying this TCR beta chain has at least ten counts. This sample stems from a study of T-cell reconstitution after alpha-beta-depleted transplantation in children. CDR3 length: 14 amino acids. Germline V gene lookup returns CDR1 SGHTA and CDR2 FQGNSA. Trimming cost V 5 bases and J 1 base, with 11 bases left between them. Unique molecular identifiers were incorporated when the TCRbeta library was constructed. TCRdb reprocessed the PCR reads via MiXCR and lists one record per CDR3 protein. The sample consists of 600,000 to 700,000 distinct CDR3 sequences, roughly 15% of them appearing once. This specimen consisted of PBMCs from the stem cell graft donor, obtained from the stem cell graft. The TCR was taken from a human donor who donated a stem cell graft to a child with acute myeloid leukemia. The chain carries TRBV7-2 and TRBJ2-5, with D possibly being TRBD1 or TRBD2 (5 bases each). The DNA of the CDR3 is TGTGCCAGCAGCACGTCCGGGACCCAAGAGACCCAGTACTTC. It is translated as CASSTSGTQETQYF.